This TCR beta chain was recovered during a study of T cell repertoires in cytomegalovirus infection. Study information: Both a matching HLA type and CMV infection were indicated by public TCR beta signatures.

Findings and limits, study-wide: There were carriers of CMV plus the relevant HLA, and cumulative public TCR beta family frequency identified them. In two of eight donors, the top clonotype was HLA-C-restricted CMV-specific.

This clonotype was observed many times. Its target is unknown. TCRdb re-derived calls from the reads in MiXCR, one entry per CDR3 protein. The sample consists of more than 150,000 distinct CDR3 sequences, 25% to 30% of them appearing once. V dropped 3 bases and J dropped 5 bases, with 10 bases sitting between them. The CDR3 totals 13 residues. Per germline, CDR1 SGHTA and CDR2 FQGNSA. The sequenced material came from PBMCs. The chain uses TRBV7-2 and TRBJ1-1; D remains ambiguous. The receptor was derived from a human donor in good health (CMV status not recorded). Some clones in this sample may be carry-over from other donors' samples. The CDR3 sequence is CASSFSERTEAFF. Here the CDR3 DNA reads TGTGCCAGCAGCTTCAGTGAACGGACTGAAGCTTTCTTT.